The 31 T cell receptor beta chains presented below share a single source sample, sequenced in a study of low-dose radiotherapy and immunotherapy resistance in tumors. Covering alpha and beta chains, TRAV- and TRBV-specific primers were used for the first-strand cDNA. TCR amplification used about 18 PCR cycles, a constant-region primer and a V-primer adapter. Via MiXCR, TCRdb re-called the reads, giving one row per CDR3 protein. The sample shows 55,000 to 80,000 distinct CDR3 sequences, around 27% of them seen only once. Time point specified: before trial treatment. The source was PBMCs, collected before treatment. The receptors were gathered from a male donor with rectosigmoid adenocarcinoma.

This clonotype occurred many times. The chain employs TRBV28 and TRBJ2-7, with 10 bases that match TRBD2. The V gene end was trimmed by 6 bases and the J gene end by 5 bases; junction bases not matched to a gene: 13. Germline assignment: CDR1 MDHEN and CDR2 SYDVKM. This CDR3 has 16 residues. CDR3 nucleotides: TGTGCCAGCAGCAGGACTAGCGGTAGGAGGCGGCACGAGCAGTACTTC. Its protein product is CASSRTSGRRRHEQYF.

This clonotype was detected a few times. V and J are TRBV7-2 and TRBJ2-2; D gene unclear. The germline CDR1 and CDR2 sequences are SGHTA and FQGNSA. Trimming cost V 5 bases and J 4 bases, with 14 bases left between them. The CDR3 is 15 residues long. The CDR3 is CASSVLSGGTGELFF. In DNA form, the CDR3 reads TGTGCCAGCAGCGTTCTGTCAGGCGGCACCGGGGAGCTGTTTTTT.

This clonotype was seen repeatedly, ten times or more. This rearrangement joins TRBV28 to TRBJ2-2, with D unclear. The CDR3 is 12 amino acids. Germline V gene sequence: CDR1 MDHEN, CDR2 SYDVKM. V was cut by 10 bases and J by 7 bases, with 13 bases left in between. CDR3 nucleotides: TGTGCCACCAAGACATGGGGCGGGGAGCTGTTTTTT. It encodes CATKTWGGELFF.

Concerning this clonotype: A read error may explain this, as a much larger clone is one base away. The CDR3 loop is CASSLTPGQGKGEQYF. The CDR3, as DNA: TGTGCCAGCAGTTTAACCCCGGGACAGGGTAAGGGCGAGCAGTACTTC. This chain uses TRBV6-1 with TRBJ2-7; 9 bases are shared with TRBD1. J was trimmed by 6 bases and V by 5 bases; bases with no gene match: 14. This CDR3 has 16 residues. The V gene's germline CDR1 is MNHNS and CDR2 SASEGT.

The chain uses TRBV11-3 and TRBJ2-5, with 8 bases lining up with TRBD2. The ends lost 4 bases at V and 2 bases at J; junction bases unmatched: 6. The length of the CDR3 is 15 residues. Per the germline V gene, CDR1 is SGHNT and CDR2 is YENEEA. CDR3 coding DNA: TGTGCCAGCAGCTCCCACCCGGGGGGGCAAGAGACCCAGTACTTC. Protein: CASSSHPGGQETQYF. Full variable domain (outside the CDR3, taken from reference TRBV11-3 and TRBJ2-5): EAGVVQSPRYKIIEKKQPVAFWCNPISGHNTLYWYLQNLGQGPELLIRYENEEAVDDSQLPKDRFSAERLKGVDSTLKIQPAELGDSAVYLCASSSHPGGQETQYFGPGTRLLVL.

This clonotype appeared many times. This chain links TRBV28 with TRBJ2-7; 8 bases match TRBD2. CDR1 and CDR2 (germline): MDHEN, SYDVKM. V trimming: 7 bases; J trimming: 0 bases; junction bases outside the gene matches: 2. There are 13 residues in the CDR3. The CDR3 loop reads CASTGGGSYEQYF. The CDR3 nucleotides read TGTGCCAGCACGGGGGGGGGCTCCTACGAGCAGTACTTC.

Regarding this clonotype: It is unclear where the CDR3 begins or ends on the DNA, so no DNA is shown, and the CDR3 is as TCRdb lists it. This chain joins TRBV7-9 and TRBJ2-2; the D call in the table, TRBD1, was not verified against the DNA. Germline V gene data show CDR1 as SEHNR and CDR2 as FQNEAQ (reference sequence). Inclusive of both ends, the CDR3 amounts to 14 amino acids. This CDR3 is CASSLTGVGELFFF.

Ten or more counts support this clonotype. The chain has TRBV5-8 and TRBJ1-2, with unresolved D. Germline CDR1 SGHTS, CDR2 YDEGEE. Trimming cost V 4 bases and J 7 bases, with 17 bases left between them. CDR3 length: 14 residues. CDR3: CASSPERTPLGYTF. The DNA for the CDR3 is TGTGCCAGCAGCCCCGAAAGAACCCCCCTTGGCTACACCTTC.

A word on this clonotype: With a far larger clone one base away, a read error is the likely cause. The chain employs TRBV6-6 and TRBJ1-5; no definite D call. The germline CDR1 and CDR2 sequences are MNHNY and SVGAGI (reference sequence). V lost 8 bases to trimming and J lost 4 bases, with 12 bases between them. There are 13 residues in the CDR3. For the CDR3, the DNA is TGTGCCAGCGCGTCCACTCTTAATCAGCCCCAGCATTTT. Its protein is CASASTLNQPQHF.

This clonotype was counted at least ten times. V gene TRBV5-4 combines with J gene TRBJ2-4; 14 nucleotides match TRBD2. Germline V lookup: CDR1 SGHNT, CDR2 YYREEE (reference sequence). V was pared by 5 bases and J by 0 bases, with 4 bases of the junction left unmatched. This CDR3 is built from 17 residues. CDR3 bases: TGTGCCAGCAGTTGGACTAGCGGGGGGATAGCCAAAAACATTCAGTACTTC. Encoded protein: CASSWTSGGIAKNIQYF. Drawing the rest from reference TRBV5-4 and TRBJ2-4, the complete variable domain is ETGVTQSPTHLIKTRGQQVTLRCSSQSGHNTVSWYQQALGQGPQFIFQYYREEENGRGNFPPRFSGLQFPNYSSELNVNALELDDSALYLCASSWTSGGIAKNIQYFGAGTRLSVL.

This clonotype was seen ten or more times. The chain joins TRBV28 to TRBJ2-2; D remains unclear. The CDR3 extends over 14 amino acids. In germline, CDR1 is MDHEN, CDR2 SYDVKM. V lost 8 bases, J lost 4 bases, and 14 bases lay in between. As DNA, the CDR3 is TGTGCCAGCCGAATTGGACCCAGCACCGGGGAGCTGTTTTTT. It translates to CASRIGPSTGELFF.

This chain uses TRBV28 with TRBJ2-1, with 11 bases matching TRBD2. J was trimmed by 10 bases and V by 3 bases; bases with no gene match: 8. The CDR3 covers 15 residues. Per germline, CDR1 MDHEN and CDR2 SYDVKM. CDR3 in amino acids: CASSFAGTSGREQFF. The CDR3 coding sequence is TGTGCCAGCAGTTTTGCCGGGACTAGCGGTCGGGAGCAGTTCTTC.

This clonotype was counted many times. This chain joins TRBV13 and TRBJ2-1; 7 nucleotides line up with TRBD1. Trimming cost V 7 bases and J 4 bases; bases outside gene matches: 10. The length of the CDR3 is 15 residues. CDR1 and CDR2 (germline): PRHDT, FYEKMQ (reference sequence). The CDR3 DNA reads TGTGCCAGCACTGGTCGGGACAGCTTTTACAATGAGCAGTTCTTC. Translation: CASTGRDSFYNEQFF.

This clonotype showed up just once. The chain is built from TRBV27 and TRBJ2-6, with TRBD2 as a possible D gene (6 bases). This CDR3 contains 17 residues. V dropped 2 bases and J dropped 4 bases, with 15 bases sitting between them. Per germline, CDR1 MNHEY and CDR2 SMNVEV (reference sequence). CDR3 amino acids: CASSLRAEGAGANVLTF. Written as DNA, the CDR3 is TGTGCCAGCAGTTTACGAGCGGAGGGTGCCGGGGCCAACGTCCTGACTTTC.

This clonotype was seen repeatedly, ten times or more. The chain employs TRBV4-2 and TRBJ2-1; 8 bases align to TRBD2. V shed 0 bases and J 3 bases; nucleotides not matched to a gene: 4. The CDR3 consists of 16 residues. Germline CDR1 LGHNA, CDR2 YNFKEQ. The CDR3 DNA reads TGTGCCAGCAGCCAAGATCAAGCGGGAGTCTACAATGAGCAGTTCTTC. Amino acid sequence: CASSQDQAGVYNEQFF.

With regard to this clonotype: A far larger clone is just one base off, so this is likely a read error. This chain connects TRBV27 to TRBJ2-7, with 7 nucleotides matching TRBD2. Trimming took 5 bases from V and 5 from J; bases not matched to a gene: 6. Germline CDR1 reads MNHEY; CDR2 reads SMNVEV (reference sequence). The CDR3 runs 13 residues. DNA for the CDR3: TGTGCCAGCAGTAGCGGGATCCCCAACGAGCAGTACTTC. It codes for CASSSGIPNEQYF.

This clonotype was found many times. The J gene is TRBJ2-2, the V gene TRBV11-3; no clear D. From germline, CDR1 is SGHNT and CDR2 YENEEA. The V end was cut by 4 bases, the J end by 3 bases, with 3 bases between. The CDR3 is 12 amino acids. The CDR3 sequence is CASSWYTGELFF. The DNA of the CDR3 is TGTGCCAGCAGCTGGTACACCGGGGAGCTGTTTTTT.

This clonotype has ten or more counts. The chain recombines TRBV7-9 with TRBJ2-7; possibly TRBD1 for D (6 bases). The CDR3 is 15 amino acids. Trimming pared 4 bases from V and 7 bases from J, leaving 20 bases between. The germline V gene encodes CDR1 SEHNR and CDR2 FQNEAQ (reference sequence). The CDR3 protein is CASSWNRDPLDEQYF. CDR3 nucleotide sequence: TGTGCCAGCAGCTGGAACAGGGACCCTCTGGATGAGCAGTACTTC.

This clonotype was detected many times. The genes are TRBV5-6 and TRBJ2-1; D may correspond to TRBD1 or TRBD2 (5 bases each). Trimming stripped 0 bases from V and 10 bases from J, with 5 bases between. Germline V gene lookup returns CDR1 SGHDT and CDR2 YYEEEE. The length of the CDR3 is 11 residues. Written as DNA, the CDR3 is TGTGCCAGCAGCTTGGGGGGGGAGCAGTTCTTC. Translation: CASSLGGEQFF. Complete variable domain (other parts from reference TRBV5-6 and TRBJ2-1): DAGVTQSPTHLIKTRGQQVTLRCSPKSGHDTVSWYQQALGQGPQFIFQYYEEEERQRGNFPDRFSGHQFPNYSSELNVNALLLGDSALYLCASSLGGEQFFGPGTRLTVL.

The chain employs TRBV7-9 and TRBJ2-1; D is perhaps TRBD2 (5 bases). The length of the CDR3 is 15 residues. Germline V gene data show CDR1 as SEHNR and CDR2 as FQNEAQ (reference sequence). Trimming removed 2 bases at V and 1 base at J, with 9 bases between. CDR3 sequence reads: CASSLKAGSYNEQFF. The CDR3 coding sequence is TGTGCCAGCAGCTTAAAGGCGGGTTCCTACAATGAGCAGTTCTTC.

At least ten counts were recorded for this clonotype. The chain carries TRBV4-2 and TRBJ2-3; TRBD2 agrees at 12 bases. Trimming at V came to 1 base and at J to 3 bases, leaving 2 bases not matched to a gene. Germline CDR1 and CDR2: LGHNA and YNFKEQ. CDR3 length equals 16 residues. The CDR3 sequence: CASSQATSGRTDTQYF. Here the CDR3 DNA reads TGTGCCAGCAGCCAAGCGACTAGCGGGAGAACAGATACGCAGTATTTT.

At least ten counts were recorded for this clonotype. The chain couples TRBV5-6 to TRBJ2-5; the D is unclear. The CDR3 length is 13 residues. The V end lost 4 bases, the J end lost 5 bases, and 12 bases lay between the germline ends. Germline CDR1 is SGHDT and CDR2 is YYEEEE. The CDR3 reads CASSTFFGETQYF. CDR3 sequence (DNA): TGTGCCAGCAGCACCTTCTTCGGGGAGACCCAGTACTTC.

Points on this clonotype: Given a much more abundant clone one base away, this may be a read error. J is TRBJ1-1 and V is TRBV6-8; 9 bases are a match to TRBD1. This CDR3 has 14 amino acids. Germline values: CDR1 MNHGY, CDR2 SAAAGT. Trimming took 5 bases from V and 4 from J; bases not matched to a gene: 5. CDR3 amino acids: CASSAVQGATEAFF. The CDR3 coding sequence is TGTGCCAGCAGTGCTGTACAGGGGGCCACTGAAGCTTTCTTT.

This chain connects TRBV29-1 to TRBJ2-5, with D possibly matching TRBD1 (5 bases). Germline V gene data show CDR1 as SQVTM and CDR2 as ANQGSEA. The CDR3 has 14 residues. V lost 0 bases and J lost 4, with 12 bases in between. The CDR3 sequence is CSVEETQGRETQYF. The CDR3 bases are TGCAGCGTTGAAGAAACCCAGGGTAGAGAGACCCAGTACTTC.

The chain carries TRBV29-1 and TRBJ1-1, with D possibly matching TRBD1 (6 bases). Germline CDR1 reads SQVTM; CDR2 reads ANQGSEA. This CDR3 has 13 amino acids. V was clipped by 4 bases and J by 4 bases, with 13 bases between them. The CDR3 sequence: CSVAAVGGTEAFF. DNA for the CDR3: TGCAGCGTTGCCGCGGTAGGGGGCACTGAAGCTTTCTTT.

J is TRBJ1-6 and V is TRBV5-4; no reliable D call. In germline, CDR1 is SGHNT, CDR2 YYREEE (reference sequence). The V end was cut by 4 bases, the J end by 9 bases, with 11 bases between. CDR3 length: 13 residues. CDR3 sequence: CASSRAGSSPLHF. Written as DNA, the CDR3 is TGTGCCAGCAGCCGGGCTGGAAGTTCACCCCTCCACTTT.

This clonotype has ten or more counts. This sequence joins TRBV7-2 and TRBJ2-5, with D maybe TRBD2 (6 bases). Trimming pared 6 bases from V and 1 base from J, leaving 12 bases between. The CDR3 is 14 amino acids. CDR1 and CDR2 (germline): SGHTA, FQGNSA. CDR3 loop: CASSIGGAQETQYF. The CDR3 nucleotides are TGTGCCAGCAGTATAGGCGGGGCCCAAGAGACCCAGTACTTC.

In its sample, this clonotype was seen a few times. This chain links TRBV4-2 with TRBJ1-2, with TRBD1 identical over 12 bases. From germline, CDR1 is LGHNA and CDR2 YNFKEQ. The V and J ends lost 0 bases and 4 bases, in that order; junction bases with no gene match: 3. The CDR3 is 16 amino acids. In DNA, the CDR3 is TGTGCCAGCAGCCAAGAAGGGACAGGGGGCACCTATGGCTACACCTTC. Protein sequence: CASSQEGTGGTYGYTF.

This clonotype was seen repeatedly, ten times or more. J is TRBJ2-2 and V is TRBV20-1, with TRBD1 identical over 8 bases. The junction had 5 bases not matched to a gene; V was cut back by 1 base and J by 1 base. Germline V gene lookup returns CDR1 DFQATT and CDR2 SNEGSKA (reference sequence). CDR3 length: 16 amino acids. DNA of the CDR3: TGCAGTGCTAGAGGGACAGGGTCCATGAACACCGGGGAGCTGTTTTTT. The encoded protein is CSARGTGSMNTGELFF.

This clonotype has just a few counts. A far bigger clonotype differs at one base, so this is likely a read error. The V and J genes are TRBV6-2 or TRBV6-3 and TRBJ2-7; D gene uncertain. Germline V lookup: CDR1 MNHEY, CDR2 SVGEGT. The CDR3 runs to 14 residues. Trimming shortened V by 2 bases and J by 7 bases, and 15 bases separated the two germline ends. The CDR3 DNA reads as TGTGCCAGCAGTTACGAGGAAACCTACAATGAGCAGTACTTC. It translates to CASSYEETYNEQYF.

This clonotype is judged medium-sized. The chain carries TRBV4-3 and TRBJ2-1, with a weak D call TRBD2 (6 bases). V dropped 0 bases and J dropped 6 bases, with 18 bases sitting between them. Germline-derived CDR1 and CDR2 are LGHNA and YSLEER. CDR3 length: 17 residues. CDR3 sequence (DNA): TGCGCCAGCAGCCAAGAGATAGGGCTAGCGTACGGCAATGAGCAGTTCTTC. The encoded protein is CASSQEIGLAYGNEQFF.